This entry describes one T cell receptor beta chain. The sample is drawn from a study of early T cells in non-severe SARS-CoV-2 infection. TCRdb ran MiXCR on the 5' RACE reads and lists one entry per CDR3 protein. This sample yields 70,000 to 95,000 distinct CDR3 sequences, of which roughly 9.4% are seen a single time; 4.8% belongs to the top ten. The V end was cut by 8 bases, the J end by 2 bases, with 17 bases between. The CDR3 has 14 residues. Germline V lookup: CDR1 GTSNPN, CDR2 SVGIG (reference sequence). The chain couples TRBV30 to TRBJ2-3; a possible D gene is TRBD2 (6 bases). Sequencing was carried out using whole blood. This TCR was recovered from an adult who was a healthcare worker with PCR-confirmed SARS-CoV-2 infection or an uninfected control (not recorded which). The chain's CDR3 is CAHRRRGSTDTQYF. The CDR3 DNA reads TGTGCCCACCGGCGGAGGGGCTCCACAGATACGCAGTATTTT.